Listed below are T cell receptor beta chains from one sample, sequenced in a study of blood T cell repertoires in COVID-19. Generated by immunoSEQ multiplex PCR, the TCRdb table keeps only in-frame clones and is missing some. The sample lists around 250,000 clones; roughly 85% were seen once. The sequenced sample consisted of PBMCs or T cells enriched from blood (not recorded which). The receptors derive from a woman between 50 and 59 years old who had recovered from COVID-19. Both conserved end residues are part of each CDR3.

CDR3 protein: CASSLDPGTGVYEQYF
V gene: TRBV7-6
J gene: TRBJ2-7

CDR3 protein: CASRSDRETQYF
V gene: TRBV2
J gene: TRBJ2-5

CDR3 protein: CASSKVGGLAKNIQYF
V gene: TRBV21-1
J gene: TRBJ2-4

CDR3 protein: CASSRTSGSSSTDTQYF
V gene: TRBV5-5
J gene: TRBJ2-3

CDR3 protein: CARLRLTNTEAFF
V gene: TRBV30
J gene: TRBJ1-1

CDR3 protein: CASTWTGGYNEQFF
V gene: TRBV27
J gene: TRBJ2-1

CDR3 protein: CASSHGGTRNEQFF
V gene: TRBV3-1/TRBV3-2
J gene: TRBJ2-1

CDR3 protein: CASRSSGTKTQYF
V gene: TRBV7-9
J gene: TRBJ2-5

CDR3 protein: CASSLWDRGRYEQYF
V gene: TRBV7-9
J gene: TRBJ2-7

CDR3 protein: CASSLLAGKYEQYF
V gene: TRBV28
J gene: TRBJ2-7

CDR3 protein: CASSDPGLANANTQYF
V gene: TRBV19
J gene: TRBJ2-3

CDR3 protein: CAISPGQGINQPQHF
V gene: TRBV10-3
J gene: TRBJ1-5

CDR3 protein: CASSIEAGNYGYTF
V gene: TRBV19
J gene: TRBJ1-2

CDR3 protein: CASSKRGVLAADTQYF
V gene: TRBV7-9
J gene: TRBJ2-3

CDR3 protein: CASTAADTQYF
V gene: TRBV28
J gene: TRBJ2-3

CDR3 protein: CASSLEGFTTEAFF
V gene: TRBV7-9
J gene: TRBJ1-1

CDR3 protein: CASSFDRGPGNTIYF
V gene: TRBV7-2
J gene: TRBJ1-3

CDR3 protein: CASSIRVFGEQYF
V gene: TRBV19
J gene: TRBJ2-7

CDR3 protein: CASSLPTGDGPPQHF
V gene: TRBV4-1
J gene: TRBJ1-5

CDR3 protein: CASRTGLAGVMATGELFF
V gene: TRBV28
J gene: TRBJ2-2

CDR3 protein: CASIPRSGVNSPLHF
V gene: TRBV7-2
J gene: TRBJ1-6

CDR3 protein: CASSLAGGWNEQFF
V gene: TRBV19
J gene: TRBJ2-1

CDR3 protein: CAISVGQGLGGNYGYTF
V gene: TRBV10-3
J gene: TRBJ1-2

CDR3 protein: CASSPHSGANTEAFF
V gene: TRBV5-1
J gene: TRBJ1-1

CDR3 protein: CASSERQGEQPQHF
V gene: TRBV10-1
J gene: TRBJ1-5

CDR3 protein: CASVFSGSTDTQYF
V gene: TRBV28
J gene: TRBJ2-3

CDR3 protein: CASSPSGVNEQFF
V gene: TRBV5-5
J gene: TRBJ2-1

CDR3 protein: CASSLTTDYGYTF
V gene: TRBV7-3
J gene: TRBJ1-2

CDR3 protein: CASSFRGGQNEKLFF
V gene: TRBV5-4
J gene: TRBJ1-4

CDR3 protein: CASSLASGLNNEQFF
V gene: TRBV7-6
J gene: TRBJ2-1

CDR3 protein: CASSSSPGQGFYEQYF
V gene: TRBV6-5
J gene: TRBJ2-7

CDR3 protein: CASSYSTGYSGNTIYF
V gene: TRBV6-5
J gene: TRBJ1-3

CDR3 protein: CASSLGGSGEQFF
V gene: TRBV5-1
J gene: TRBJ2-1

CDR3 protein: CASSGLAFNEQFF
V gene: TRBV5-5
J gene: TRBJ2-1

CDR3 protein: CASSAHFEVRNEQFF
V gene: TRBV5-1
J gene: TRBJ2-1

CDR3 protein: CASSIQGGYTF
V gene: TRBV19
J gene: TRBJ1-2

CDR3 protein: CAAMGTGDYGYTF
V gene: TRBV2
J gene: TRBJ1-2

CDR3 protein: CASSVPSRGYTF
V gene: TRBV9
J gene: TRBJ1-2

CDR3 protein: CASSESRGRLRDGYTF
V gene: TRBV10-2
J gene: TRBJ1-2

CDR3 protein: CAISPFPGGDIYGYTF
V gene: TRBV10-3
J gene: TRBJ1-2

CDR3 protein: CASSLLGTGGYEQYF
V gene: TRBV27
J gene: TRBJ2-7

CDR3 protein: CSVDAGQNTEAFF
V gene: TRBV29-1
J gene: TRBJ1-1

CDR3 protein: CSVSPGSLKFF
V gene: TRBV29-1
J gene: TRBJ2-1

CDR3 protein: CASSLGGRAFF
V gene: TRBV27
J gene: TRBJ1-1

CDR3 protein: CASSFTGGAGTDTQYF
V gene: TRBV5-1
J gene: TRBJ2-3

CDR3 protein: CASSQDKLAGIGTDTQYF
V gene: TRBV3-1/TRBV3-2
J gene: TRBJ2-3

CDR3 protein: CASSPHSGTSGGGDTQYF
V gene: TRBV27
J gene: TRBJ2-3

CDR3 protein: CATSDPEKEQFF
V gene: TRBV24-1
J gene: TRBJ2-1

CDR3 protein: CASRVETTTNEKLFF
V gene: TRBV5-1
J gene: TRBJ1-4

CDR3 protein: CSASRSGGGQETQYF
V gene: TRBV20-1
J gene: TRBJ2-5

CDR3 protein: CASSRDSGEKLFF
V gene: TRBV19
J gene: TRBJ1-4

CDR3 protein: CASSETQGYGYTF
V gene: TRBV5-1
J gene: TRBJ1-2

CDR3 protein: CSALREGYTDTQYF
V gene: TRBV29-1
J gene: TRBJ2-3

CDR3 protein: CASSLLGLAFYEQYF
V gene: TRBV7-2
J gene: TRBJ2-7

CDR3 protein: CASSYVGNRGNAEAFF
V gene: TRBV6-5
J gene: TRBJ1-1